This entry features one T cell receptor (beta chain) sequence. What it binds is not known. This entry is derived from a study of long-term antiretroviral therapy in people with HIV. Trimming left V 3 bases short and J 0 bases short, with 8 bases between. CDR1 and CDR2 (germline): SQVTM, ANQGSEA. CDR3 length: 13 residues. Findings and caveats of the study: Blood was collected between the mid-2000s and the late 2010s, possibly under older ART regimens. For ART adherence, viral resistance and therapy changes, no data were available. Pre-ART clonal expansion yielded clones that dominated the repertoire at all time points.

An immunoSEQ assay, version v3.0, was performed at survey level. Profiling relied on immunoSEQ multiplex PCR, and the TCRdb table lists in-frame clones only, not all of them. The sample has more than 15,000 clones, roughly 88% seen once; the top ten hold roughly 14%. This TCR was sampled from a woman in her twenties or thirties with HIV. The J gene is TRBJ2-5, the V gene TRBV29-1, with D perhaps matching TRBD1 (6 bases). The sequencing used unsorted PBMCs, collected more than 2.2 years before starting antiretroviral therapy. Here the CDR3 reads CSVDTGNQETQYF. The CDR3 DNA reads as TGCAGCGTTGATACAGGGAACCAAGAGACCCAGTACTTC.